The next 8 T cell receptor beta chains were all read from a single sample in a study of regulatory T cells in long-lasting Graves disease. Building of the TCR beta libraries involved iRepertoire HTBI primers and Arm-PCR of CDR3 regions. TCRdb processed the multiplex PCR reads anew with MiXCR; each CDR3 protein has one entry. Of a few hundred thousand distinct CDR3 sequences detected, about 25% appear once; the ten largest clones hold over 25%. Time point here: persistent/refractory GD, antithyroid drugs over 5 years with positive TRAb. From PBMCs, RNA was extracted and then used to make the TCR library. This specimen consisted of peripheral blood mononuclear cells (PBMCs), obtained when the disease was refractory, from a patient treated with antithyroid drugs. All receptors derive from a female donor with Graves disease.

Details on this clonotype: This may arise from a read error, as a much more abundant clone is one base away. V usage is TRBV10-3 and J usage is TRBJ1-2; no clear D. CDR1 ENHRY and CDR2 SYGVKD come from the germline V gene. The CDR3 sequence is 15 residues long. The CDR3 DNA reads as TGTGCCGTCAGTGACCCGGGAGCGGAGTTTGGGGGCTACACCTTC. It codes for CAVSDPGAEFGGYTF.

This clonotype was observed many times. This sequence joins TRBV2 and TRBJ1-1; D unclear. CDR3 length: 14 residues. Germline V gives CDR1 SNHLY, CDR2 FYNNEI. Trimming removed 7 bases from V and 6 bases from J, with 18 bases in between. This chain's CDR3 is CASKSGVVSPEAFF. The CDR3 DNA reads TGTGCCAGCAAATCCGGGGTCGTCTCCCCTGAAGCTTTCTTT.

This clonotype appeared a few times. The gene calls are TRBV15 and TRBJ1-5, with 8 positions matching TRBD1. The CDR3 runs to 16 residues. J was trimmed by 0 bases and V by 3 bases; bases with no gene match: 4. Germline CDR1 is LNHNV and CDR2 is YYDKDF (reference sequence). The CDR3 here is CATSSPDRGSNQPQHF. The CDR3 nucleotides are TGTGCCACCAGCAGCCCAGACAGGGGTAGCAATCAGCCCCAGCATTTT.

The rearrangement links TRBV7-9 to TRBJ2-5; 9 nucleotides agree with TRBD2. V was pared by 5 bases and J by 4 bases, with 11 bases of the junction left unmatched. There are 16 residues in the CDR3. The V gene's germline CDR1 is SEHNR and CDR2 FQNEAQ (reference sequence). CDR3 in DNA: TGTGCCAGCAGCCTCCCCGGGACTAGCAAACGAGAGACCCAGTACTTC. Translating gives CASSLPGTSKRETQYF.

There are many counts of this clonotype. The J gene is TRBJ1-2, the V gene TRBV6-2 or TRBV6-3, with TRBD1 matching 7 bases. There are 14 residues in the CDR3. Trimming removed 5 bases from V and 2 bases from J; junction bases left unmatched: 5. Germline CDR1 reads MNHEY; CDR2 reads SVGEGT. CDR3 residues: CASSDEGQNYGYTF. DNA of the CDR3: TGTGCCAGCAGTGATGAGGGACAGAACTATGGCTACACCTTC.

The sample holds many counts of this clonotype. This chain links TRBV7-2 with TRBJ2-5; 13 bases map to TRBD2. Germline V gene lookup returns CDR1 SGHTA and CDR2 FQGNSA. This CDR3 is built from 16 residues. With 5 bases clipped from V and 7 bases from J, the junction kept 10 bases outside the gene matches. The CDR3 region has the DNA TGTGCCAGCAGCAAAGGGACTAGCGGGGTGGGGGTGACCCAGTACTTC. Its translation: CASSKGTSGVGVTQYF.

This chain uses TRBV6-2 or TRBV6-3 with TRBJ1-2; 7 bases align to TRBD1. V trimming: 6 bases; J trimming: 2 bases; junction bases outside the gene matches: 15. Germline V gene data show CDR1 as MNHEY and CDR2 as SVGEGT. There are 17 residues in the CDR3. The CDR3 loop reads CASRLSGTATKNYGYTF. In nucleotides, the CDR3 is TGTGCCAGCAGACTCTCCGGGACAGCCACCAAAAACTATGGCTACACCTTC.

This chain links TRBV20-1 with TRBJ1-2; TRBD1 matches at 11 bases. Germline V gene lookup returns CDR1 DFQATT and CDR2 SNEGSKA (reference sequence). V dropped 0 bases and J dropped 5; count of bases not matched to a gene: 8. CDR3 length equals 16 residues. The CDR3 region has the DNA TGCAGTGCTAGAGATTTTGTTGGGACAGGGGGTTATGGCTACACCTTC. It is translated as CSARDFVGTGGYGYTF.